One sample yielded the 7 T cell receptor beta chains listed below, sequenced in a study of breast tumors, draining lymph nodes, adjacent tissues. Axillary draining lymph nodes of breast cancer patients supplied the node samples. From the multiplex PCR reads, TCRdb called clonotypes with MiXCR, one entry per CDR3 protein. Among roughly 86,000 distinct CDR3 sequences, roughly a fifth were seen once, and the ten largest hold 2.4%. Sequencing was performed on axillary lymph node tissue. The receptor set was obtained from a female donor with breast cancer. Some clones in this sample may be carry-over from other donors' samples.

Ten or more counts support this clonotype. The chain has TRBV24-1 and TRBJ1-5; D unclear. CDR1 and CDR2 (germline): KGHDR, SFDVKD. The CDR3 is made up of 12 amino acids. Trimming removed 4 bases at V and 3 bases at J, with 3 bases between. The CDR3 sequence: CATSDPNQPQHF. The CDR3 DNA reads TGTGCCACCAGTGACCCCAATCAGCCCCAGCATTTT.

The J gene is TRBJ2-1, the V gene TRBV7-2, with 8 positions matching TRBD2. From germline, CDR1 is SGHTA and CDR2 FQGNSA. The junction had 16 bases not matched to a gene; V was cut back by 11 bases and J by 7 bases. CDR3 length equals 15 residues. The CDR3 DNA is TGTGCCGGCGGCTATAGCGGGAAAGCAGGAAATGAGCAGTTCTTC. It yields the protein CAGGYSGKAGNEQFF.

This clonotype was picked up many times. The chain carries TRBV7-2 and TRBJ1-4; D remains ambiguous. V gave up 6 bases and J gave up 8 bases, with 22 bases separating them. The V gene's germline CDR1 is SGHTA and CDR2 FQGNSA. The length of the CDR3 is 16 residues. CDR3 nucleotides: TGTGCCAGCAGTTCCGGGCGTGGGGTCGGTAAAGAAAAACTGTTTTTT. Translated, it gives CASSSGRGVGKEKLFF. The full variable domain, with the rest looked up from reference TRBV7-2 and TRBJ1-4, is GAGVSQSPSNKVTEKGKDVELRCDPISGHTALYWYRQSLGQGLEFLIYFQGNSAPDKSGLPSDRFSAERTGGSVSTLTIQRTQQEDSAVYLCASSSGRGVGKEKLFFGSGTQLSVL.

To note about this clonotype: This likely comes from a read error, as the CDR3 has no conserved phenylalanine or tryptophan at its end. V and J are TRBV7-2 and TRBJ2-7; TRBD1 matches 10 bases. There are 15 residues in the CDR3. From germline, CDR1 is SGHTA and CDR2 FQGNSA. V lost 5 bases, J lost 2 bases, and 6 bases stayed unmatched. CDR3 sequence (DNA): TGTGCCAGCAGCCCGACGGGACAGGGGACCTACGAGCAGTACTCC. This codes for CASSPTGQGTYEQYS.

With regard to this clonotype: At one boundary the junction diverges from the germline segment, which might be a read error. The chain is built from TRBV24-1 and TRBJ2-1; unclear D gene. The CDR3 spans 11 residues. CDR1 and CDR2 (germline): KGHDR, SFDVKD. CDR3 sequence reads: CATRQNNEQLF. The CDR3 bases are TGTGCCACCCGCCAGAACAATGAGCAGCTCTTC.

This clonotype was seen many times. The gene calls are TRBV7-2 and TRBJ2-2; D might be TRBD1 or TRBD2, each matching 6 bases. The CDR3 has 14 amino acids. V lost 6 bases and J lost 4, with 12 bases in between. Per the germline V gene, CDR1 is SGHTA and CDR2 is FQGNSA. In nucleotides, the CDR3 is TGTGCCAGCAGTCCAGGAGGGGGCACCGGGGAGCTGTTTTTT. Translation: CASSPGGGTGELFF. The full variable domain, its missing parts supplied by reference TRBV7-2 and TRBJ2-2, is GAGVSQSPSNKVTEKGKDVELRCDPISGHTALYWYRQSLGQGLEFLIYFQGNSAPDKSGLPSDRFSAERTGGSVSTLTIQRTQQEDSAVYLCASSPGGGTGELFFGEGSRLTVL.

This clonotype was seen a few times. The chain couples TRBV6-2 or TRBV6-3 to TRBJ2-3; maybe TRBD2 (5 bases). V was clipped by 6 bases and J by 4 bases, with 17 bases between them. CDR1 is MNHEY, CDR2 SVGEGT, per germline. The CDR3 is made up of 15 amino acids. The CDR3 nucleotides read TGTGCCAGCAGCTCCCCTGGGAGTCCGCCAGATACGCAGTATTTT. Translating it yields CASSSPGSPPDTQYF.